The rows below give T cell receptor beta chains drawn from one sample of a study of T-cell reconstitution after alpha-beta-depleted transplantation in children. TCRdb independently ran MiXCR on the PCR reads; one entry per CDR3 protein. Of a few hundred thousand distinct CDR3 sequences in the sample, 18% were seen once. The starting material was PBMCs from the stem cell graft donor, obtained from the stem cell graft. The receptors come from a human donor who donated a stem cell graft to a child with acute lymphoblastic leukemia. The CDR3 runs from the conserved cysteine through the conserved F or W. The D gene is left open where the match is weak. Rows give clone size only sometimes, using once, few, many, or a class for an expanded clone.

clone_size d_call cdr3_length j_call v_call cdr3_aa cdr3_nt
few . 14 TRBJ1-2 TRBV10-3 CAISRDGERDGYTF TGTGCCATCAGCCGGGACGGGGAAAGGGATGGCTACACCTTC
. TRBD2 16 TRBJ2-1 TRBV12-3/TRBV12-4 CASYQGAGGGFNEQFF TGTGCCAGCTACCAAGGGGCGGGAGGGGGCTTTAATGAGCAGTTCTTC
many . 13 TRBJ2-1 TRBV5-1 CASSLGLNNEQFF TGTGCCAGCAGCTTAGGATTAAACAATGAGCAGTTCTTC
few TRBD2 14 TRBJ2-7 TRBV11-2 CASAGTSSHYEQYF TGTGCCAGCGCCGGGACTAGTTCCCACTACGAGCAGTACTTC
. TRBD2 14 TRBJ2-5 TRBV5-1 CASSEEREMETQYF TGCGCCAGCAGCGAGGAGCGGGAGATGGAGACCCAGTACTTC
. TRBD1 17 TRBJ2-1 TRBV7-2 CASSLDMTGVSYNEQFF TGTGCCAGCAGCCTCGACATGACAGGGGTCTCCTACAATGAGCAGTTCTTC
. TRBD1 16 TRBJ1-2 TRBV11-2 CASSRLYGQGSYGYTF TGTGCCAGCAGCCGCCTCTACGGACAGGGGAGCTATGGCTACACCTTC
few TRBD2 16 TRBJ2-3 TRBV28 CASSPLSGGPVDTQYF TGTGCCAGCAGTCCCCTTTCGGGAGGGCCTGTAGATACGCAGTATTTT
. TRBD2 21 TRBJ2-5 TRBV7-9 CASSGVRARTSGRGYQETQYF TGTGCCAGCAGCGGAGTAAGGGCGCGGACTAGCGGGAGGGGCTACCAAGAGACCCAGTACTTC
. . 14 TRBJ1-4 TRBV6-5 CASSYSLGREKLFF TGTGCCAGCAGTTATAGTCTGGGCCGTGAAAAACTGTTTTTT
. . 13 TRBJ1-1 TRBV27 CASSLGQPGGAFF TGTGCCAGCAGCCTCGGGCAACCAGGAGGAGCTTTCTTT
few . 15 TRBJ2-5 TRBV7-8 CASSLASSPVGTQYF TGTGCCAGCAGCTTAGCATCTAGTCCTGTGGGGACCCAGTACTTC
. TRBD2 18 TRBJ2-1 TRBV5-1 CASSPGTSGRAWFNEQFF TGCGCCAGCAGTCCGGGGACTAGCGGGAGGGCCTGGTTCAATGAGCAGTTCTTC
few . 12 TRBJ2-3 TRBV20-1 CSASYKADTQYF TGCAGTGCTAGTTATAAGGCAGATACGCAGTATTTT
. . 15 TRBJ2-7 TRBV12-3/TRBV12-4 CASSLLRAVIYEQYF TGTGCCAGCAGCCTCTTGCGGGCAGTAATCTACGAGCAGTACTTC
few TRBD1 17 TRBJ2-7 TRBV25-1 CASSEYQGVVGSYEQYF TGTGCCAGCAGTGAATATCAGGGGGTGGTGGGCTCCTACGAGCAGTACTTC
. TRBD1 16 TRBJ2-3 TRBV12-3/TRBV12-4 CACSSRQGASTDTQYF TGTGCCTGCAGTTCACGACAGGGGGCGAGCACAGATACGCAGTATTTT
. . 17 TRBJ1-1 TRBV5-1 CASSLGGRGASRTEAFF TGCGCCAGCAGCTTGGGGGGAAGGGGAGCTTCGAGGACTGAAGCTTTCTTT
few TRBD1 14 TRBJ2-1 TRBV5-1 CASTPGQGALGQFF TGCGCCAGCACCCCGGGACAGGGGGCGCTCGGGCAGTTCTTC
. . 16 TRBJ2-7 TRBV6-2/TRBV6-3 CASSYSRGWSSYEQYF TGTGCCAGCAGTTACTCCCGGGGGTGGAGCTCCTACGAGCAGTACTTC
few . 11 TRBJ2-1 TRBV5-6 CASSLTDEQFF TGTGCCAGCAGCTTGACGGATGAGCAGTTCTTC
. . 15 TRBJ2-1 TRBV20-1 CSAAEVGAGYNEQFF TGCAGTGCTGCCGAGGTGGGGGCAGGGTACAATGAGCAGTTCTTC
few . 17 TRBJ2-1 TRBV7-9 CASSPRNPGLGENEQFF TGTGCCAGCAGCCCCAGAAACCCGGGACTGGGGGAAAATGAGCAGTTCTTC
. TRBD2 15 TRBJ2-7 TRBV5-1 CASSFHQREPYEQYF TGCGCCAGCAGTTTCCATCAGCGGGAGCCCTACGAGCAGTACTTC
few . 11 TRBJ1-1 TRBV29-1 CSGVTGTEAFF TGCAGCGGGGTCACAGGGACTGAAGCTTTCTTT
many . 13 TRBJ2-7 TRBV14 CASSQGRLGEQYF TGTGCCAGCAGCCAAGGTCGGCTGGGCGAGCAGTACTTC
few . 16 TRBJ2-1 TRBV5-1 CASSLVISGSYNEQFF TGCGCCAGCAGCTTGGTTATTAGCGGCTCCTACAATGAGCAGTTCTTC
few TRBD1 12 TRBJ2-1 TRBV12-3/TRBV12-4 CASSLPGQGEFF TGTGCCAGCAGCCTTCCGGGACAGGGCGAGTTCTTC
few TRBD1 14 TRBJ2-7 TRBV7-6 CASSPQATGAEQYF TGTGCCAGCAGCCCCCAGGCGACAGGGGCCGAGCAGTACTTC
. . 15 TRBJ2-5 TRBV2 CASKSDGSVQETQYF TGTGCCAGCAAGTCGGACGGGAGCGTTCAAGAGACCCAGTACTTC
few . 15 TRBJ2-6 TRBV29-1 CSVEDRGSGANVLTF TGCAGCGTTGAGGACAGAGGCTCTGGGGCCAACGTCCTGACTTTC
few TRBD1 13 TRBJ1-5 TRBV20-1 CSAAMDRAQPQHF TGCAGTGCGGCCATGGACAGGGCGCAGCCCCAGCATTTT
few . 13 TRBJ2-5 TRBV20-1 CSARARLDKTQYF TGCAGTGCTAGGGCTAGGTTGGATAAGACCCAGTACTTC
. TRBD2 17 TRBJ2-3 TRBV4-1 CASSHSGTSGRDDTQYF TGCGCCAGCAGCCATTCCGGGACTAGCGGGAGGGACGATACGCAGTATTTT